There are a few counts of the clone carrying this T cell receptor (beta chain). What it recognizes is unknown. This sample was included in a study of cytomegalovirus exposure and HLA in healthy donors. Primers: 60 Vbeta forward and 13 Jbeta reverse. TCRdb's copy holds only in-frame clones and misses some; the assay was immunoSEQ multiplex PCR. This table has 85,000 to 120,000 clones, about 81% appearing once. Whole-study results and caveats: A later analysis linked a missense variant in DCLRE1C to the trimming of TCR beta V and J genes.

The CDR3 extends over 16 amino acids. CDR1 and CDR2 from the germline V gene are SGDLS and YYNGEE. After removal of 4 bases from V and 0 bases from J, the junction contained 7 bases not matched to a gene. Sequencing was performed on PBMCs. This TCR came from a male donor in good health and CMV-seropositive. The rearrangement uses TRBV9 and TRBJ2-3; 8 positions agree with TRBD2. This CDR3 is CASSPRTSQSTDTQYF. The CDR3 coding sequence is TGTGCCAGCAGCCCGCGGACTAGCCAGAGCACAGATACGCAGTATTTT.